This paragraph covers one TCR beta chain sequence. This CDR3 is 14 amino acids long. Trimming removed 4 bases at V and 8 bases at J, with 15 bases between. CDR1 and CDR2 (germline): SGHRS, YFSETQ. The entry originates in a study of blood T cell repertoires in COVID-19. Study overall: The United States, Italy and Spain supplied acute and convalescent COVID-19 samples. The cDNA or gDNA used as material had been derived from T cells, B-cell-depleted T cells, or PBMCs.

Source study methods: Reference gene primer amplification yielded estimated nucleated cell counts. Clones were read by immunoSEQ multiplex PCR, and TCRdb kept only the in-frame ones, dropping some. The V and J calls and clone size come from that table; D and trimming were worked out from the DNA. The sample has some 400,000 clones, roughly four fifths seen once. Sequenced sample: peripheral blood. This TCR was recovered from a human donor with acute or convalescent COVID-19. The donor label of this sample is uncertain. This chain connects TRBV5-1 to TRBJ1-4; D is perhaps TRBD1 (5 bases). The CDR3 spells CASSDGRGGEKLFF. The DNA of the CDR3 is TGCGCCAGCAGCGACGGACGGGGGGGAGAAAAACTGTTTTTT.